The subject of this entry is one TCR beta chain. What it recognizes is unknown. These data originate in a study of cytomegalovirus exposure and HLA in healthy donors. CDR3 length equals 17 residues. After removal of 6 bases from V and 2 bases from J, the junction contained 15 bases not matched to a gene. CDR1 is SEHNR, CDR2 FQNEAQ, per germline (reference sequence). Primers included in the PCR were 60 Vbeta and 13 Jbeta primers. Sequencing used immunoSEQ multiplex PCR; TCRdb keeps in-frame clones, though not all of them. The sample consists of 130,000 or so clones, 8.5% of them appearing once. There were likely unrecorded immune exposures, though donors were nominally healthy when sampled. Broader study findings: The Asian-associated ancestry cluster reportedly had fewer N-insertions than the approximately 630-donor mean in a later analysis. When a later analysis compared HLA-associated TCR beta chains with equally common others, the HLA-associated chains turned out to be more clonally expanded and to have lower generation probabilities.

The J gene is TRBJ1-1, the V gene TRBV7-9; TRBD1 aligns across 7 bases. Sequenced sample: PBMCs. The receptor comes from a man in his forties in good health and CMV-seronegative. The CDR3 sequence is CASRPSTGEVTNTEAFF. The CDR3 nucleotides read TGTGCCAGCAGACCGTCCACAGGGGAGGTGACTAACACTGAAGCTTTCTTT.